The T cell receptor beta chain under discussion was sequenced for a study of shared clonotypes between healthy human individuals. Study background: Per donor, three plates held CD4 naive cells, three held CD4 memory, two held CD8 naive and one held CD8 memory. Study-level points and caveats: Sorted-subset samples were not fully sequenced, rarefaction indicated.

This clone came up once. The antigen is unknown. Sequencing was at deep level. Produced via immunoSEQ multiplex PCR; TCRdb's table is partial and in-frame only. Of roughly 2.5 million clones in the sample, more than 90% were seen once. The CD4+ fraction was divided into a CD45RA+ naive subset and a CD45RA-negative memory subset. Source material: naive CD4+ T cells sorted from blood. Subset in this sample: CD45RA+ positively selected. The TCR originated in a man between 18 and 35 years old in good health.

The CDR3 spells CASSLTIGRPTSNQPQHF. In DNA, the CDR3 is TGTGCCAGCAGCTTGACAATAGGCAGGCCAACAAGCAATCAGCCCCAGCATTTT. V is TRBV5-4 and J is TRBJ1-5; D is ambiguous. V was cut by 1 base and J by 1 base, with 18 bases left in between. This CDR3 contains 18 residues. In germline, CDR1 is SGHNT, CDR2 YYREEE (reference sequence).